These T cell receptor beta chains were read from a single sample in a study of CD8 T cells in ankylosing spondylitis. TCRdb reanalysed the 5' RACE reads using MiXCR and keeps one entry per CDR3 protein. The table lists some 6,000 distinct CDR3 sequences, 2.1% of them singletons. The sample comprised blood, either unsorted or a sorted T cell fraction (not recorded which). The origin of the receptors is a male donor with ankylosing spondylitis or in good health (not recorded which). CDR3s include the opening cysteine and the closing phenylalanine or tryptophan. Each record gives: V gene, J gene, clone size, CDR3 protein. Sizes are listed as once, few, many or a size class.

>TRBV9|TRBJ2-2|many
CASSVLPGQGTGELFF
>TRBV9|TRBJ2-5|many
CASSVDGSGGQETQYF
>TRBV9|TRBJ2-7|many
CASSSRGYYEQYF
>TRBV9|TRBJ1-1|many
CASSPRGLVTEAFF
>TRBV9|TRBJ2-2|many
CASSASGRAGGELFF
>TRBV9|TRBJ2-6|few
CASSVWAGASGANVLTF
>TRBV9|TRBJ2-3|many
CASSEGTGEGTDTQYF
>TRBV9|TRBJ2-7|medium-sized
CASSVATGTYEQYF
>TRBV9|TRBJ2-1|many
CASSVDQAPYNEQFF
>TRBV9|TRBJ2-7|few
CASSVGRDSISYEQYF
>TRBV21-1|TRBJ2-2|medium-sized
CASSKVHTGELFF
>TRBV9|TRBJ2-1|many
CASNTGTSGNGALDEQFF
>TRBV9|TRBJ2-3|medium-sized
CASSVGPGGLAIGDTQYF
>TRBV9|TRBJ2-5|many
CASSQWGTQETQYF
>TRBV9|TRBJ2-2|many
CASSVGRNTGELFF
>TRBV9|TRBJ2-4|medium-sized
CASSPTSGSVNIQYF
>TRBV9|TRBJ2-7|medium-sized
CASSVDRGYEQYF
>TRBV9|TRBJ2-1|many
CASSHSGDSSYNEQFF
>TRBV9|TRBJ2-7|many
CASSVVAGRGGEQYF
>TRBV9|TRBJ2-1|many
CASTLTSDPYNEQFF
>TRBV9|TRBJ2-1|many
CASSVGASGGFEQFF
>TRBV9|TRBJ1-3|many
CASSTGSGSGNTIYF
>TRBV9|TRBJ2-1|many
CASSVEVGTGPRYEQFF